This note documents a single TCR beta chain sequence. Its antigen is not known. The data originate from a study of cytomegalovirus exposure and HLA in healthy donors. Study-wide points: TCR sequences were mostly rare, though some public TCRs occurred in many donors. Excluded were some V segments that proved indistinguishable, including TRBV6-2 and TRBV6-3. Researchers catalogued some 160 TCR beta chains as cytomegalovirus-associated.

CDR1 and CDR2 from the germline V gene are MDHEN and SYDVKM. The CDR3 has 12 amino acids. It was with 60 Vbeta and 13 Jbeta primers that the PCR ran. Produced via immunoSEQ multiplex PCR; TCRdb's table is partial and in-frame only. The repertoire consists of more than 95,000 clones, with 60% to 85% occurring once and the leading ten covering approximately 5.1%. V usage is TRBV28 and J usage is TRBJ2-7, with D perhaps matching TRBD1 (7 bases). The sequence was obtained from a male donor in good health and CMV-seronegative. Sequenced: PBMCs. DNA of the CDR3: TGTGCTTCCTCCAGGGGGGACTACGAGCAGTACTTC. This gives the protein CASSRGDYEQYF. Using reference TRBV28 and TRBJ2-7 for the parts outside the CDR3, the full variable domain is DVKVTQSSRYLVKRTGEKVFLECVQDMDHENMFWYRQDPGLGLRLIYFSYDVKMKEKGDIPEGYSVSREKKERFSLILESASTNQTSMYLCASSRGDYEQYFGPGTRLTVT.